This T cell receptor beta chain emerged from a study of T cells after yellow fever vaccination. TCR cDNA, made by 5'RACE template switching, carried an added universal primer site and UMIs. Each CDR3 protein is one row after TCRdb ran MiXCR on the 5' RACE reads. The sample comprises under 250,000 distinct CDR3 sequences, approximately 3% of which are singletons, and roughly 3.2% rests with the top ten. Study observations and caveats: Booster samples showed a return of most primary-vaccination clones (under 97% CD4, 88% CD8). The study found a weaker secondary response that peaked faster, day 5 versus 15. Contamination by abundant bulk-population clonotypes could be present in FACS-sorted repertoires.

This clonotype has a count of ten or more. Its antigen is unknown. V lost 2 bases, J lost 6 bases, and 5 bases stayed unmatched. CDR3 length: 15 amino acids. Looked up from germline, CDR1 is MGHRA and CDR2 is YSYEKL. This sequence originates from a man aged 18 to 30 who received the YFV17D yellow fever vaccine. Specimen: CD4+ T cells sorted from PBMCs, collected 10 days after the yellow fever booster vaccination. The chain uses TRBV4-1 and TRBJ1-4; 8 nucleotides agree with TRBD1. The CDR3 loop reads CASSQTGGLYEKLFF. As DNA, the CDR3 is TGCGCCAGCAGCCAAACAGGGGGATTGTATGAAAAACTGTTTTTT.